Reported below is one T cell receptor beta chain. The cohort comprised adults aged 18 to 89 years residing in about 25 US areas. This sample was included in a study of blood T cell repertoires in COVID-19. Authors' data handling: Using reference gene primer amplification, nucleated cell counts were estimated. Generated by immunoSEQ multiplex PCR, the TCRdb table keeps only in-frame clones and is missing some. D and trimming come from the DNA, and the V and J calls and clone size come from that table. The sample includes hundreds of thousands of clones, approximately 90% of them seen just once. The receptor was derived from a young woman who had recovered from COVID-19. The sequenced material came from PBMCs or T cells enriched from blood (not recorded which).

The CDR3 DNA follows: TGTGCCAGCAGCATGGACCCCAGGGAGGTGAACACTGAAGCTTTCTTT. Residues: CASSMDPREVNTEAFF. The rearrangement links TRBV7-9 to TRBJ1-1, with D perhaps TRBD1 (5 bases). The CDR3 loop spans 16 amino acids. The germline V gene encodes CDR1 SEHNR and CDR2 FQNEAQ (reference sequence). The ends were cut back, 5 bases at V and 0 bases at J, with 16 bases in the middle.